The present TCR beta chain was sequenced within a study of blood T cell repertoires in COVID-19. The assay was immunoSEQ multiplex PCR, and TCRdb's table has in-frame clones only and misses some. This sample has approximately 250,000 clones, with 70% to 90% found just once. Germline V gene lookup returns CDR1 ENHRY and CDR2 SYGVKD. Trimming pared 2 bases from V and 4 bases from J, leaving 15 bases between. The CDR3 contains 15 residues. The source of this sequence is a woman aged 25 to 39 with acute COVID-19. The sample taken for sequencing was PBMCs or T cells enriched from blood (not recorded which). The rearrangement uses TRBV10-3 and TRBJ2-7; D gene uncertain. The CDR3 reads CAISERLLTAYEQYF. CDR3 bases: TGTGCCATCAGTGAGCGACTCTTAACGGCATACGAGCAGTACTTC.